A selection of T cell receptor beta chains follows, all from one sample in a study of a mutant IDH1 vaccine in newly diagnosed glioma. The table came from immunoSEQ multiplex PCR; TCRdb's copy has only in-frame clones and leaves some out. The sample consists of tens of thousands of clones, about four fifths of them appearing once. The sequences come from PBMCs, collected from a glioma patient treated with radiotherapy, temozolomide or both. The receptor set was obtained from a man aged 25 to 40 with glioma. Both conserved end residues are part of each CDR3. Fields, in order: D gene, V gene, clone size, J gene, CDR3 DNA, CDR3 protein. D genes are given only for firm matches. Where a row states a size, it is once, few, many or the class of an expanded clone; other rows omit it.

TRBD1	TRBV4-1	.	TRBJ1-1	TGCGCCAGCAGCCAAGATGCGTGGAGGGGGCCTGAAGCTTTCTTT	CASSQDAWRGPEAFF
TRBD1	TRBV25-1	few	TRBJ1-1	TGTGCCAGCCGTCCTTCCGGAACAGGGGGGGTAATCTTT	CASRPSGTGGVIF
.	TRBV6-6	.	TRBJ2-5	TGTGCCAGCAGTAGCCCGCGGGCAGGCGATGGGGAGACCCAGTACTTC	CASSSPRAGDGETQYF
TRBD2	TRBV5-1	.	TRBJ2-3	TGCGCCAGCAGCTTGGAAGGGGCTAGCGGGTATTACACAGATACGCAGTATTTT	CASSLEGASGYYTDTQYF
TRBD1	TRBV2	once	TRBJ1-5	TGTGCCAGTCGGACAGGGGGTAGCAATCAGCCCCAGCATTTT	CASRTGGSNQPQHF
.	TRBV9	few	TRBJ1-1	TGTGCCAGCAGCGTAGGGAAGAACACTGAAGCTTTCTTT	CASSVGKNTEAFF
.	TRBV4-3	.	TRBJ2-3	TGCGCCAGCAGCCAAGATCGGTGGGACACCAGGAGCACAGATACGCAGTATTTT	CASSQDRWDTRSTDTQYF
TRBD1	TRBV7-9	few	TRBJ1-1	TGTGCCAGCAGCCTACAGGGACAGAGGAACACTGAAGCTTTCTTT	CASSLQGQRNTEAFF
.	TRBV6-5	.	TRBJ2-7	TGTGCCAGCAGTTACTCGAAGTCTTACCACGAGCAGTACTTC	CASSYSKSYHEQYF
.	TRBV27	few	TRBJ1-1	TGTGCCAGCAGTTTTGGTTCCGGGGGCTTCTGGACTGAAGCTTTCTTT	CASSFGSGGFWTEAFF
.	TRBV14	.	TRBJ1-2	TGTGCCAGCAGCCAAGATCGAGGGCCCAATGGCTACACCTTC	CASSQDRGPNGYTF
TRBD2	TRBV5-1	.	TRBJ2-5	TGCGCCAGCAGCTTGGCCTCGACTAGCGGGGGGCAGGGGGCCCAGTACTTC	CASSLASTSGGQGAQYF
TRBD1	TRBV18	.	TRBJ1-4	TGTGCCAGCTCACCGTGGGACAGGGGCTATGAAAAACTGTTTTTT	CASSPWDRGYEKLFF
.	TRBV2	few	TRBJ1-5	TGTGCCAGCAGTGAATTCGGGTCCCGTCCCCAGCATTTT	CASSEFGSRPQHF
.	TRBV13	.	TRBJ1-1	TGTGCCAGCAGCTTAGGACCGAGGCGGAACACTGAAGCTTTCTTT	CASSLGPRRNTEAFF
.	TRBV7-2	.	TRBJ1-1	TGTGCCAGCAGCTTTTTCGGGGACATGAACACTGAAGCTTTCTTT	CASSFFGDMNTEAFF
TRBD2	TRBV2	.	TRBJ2-5	TGTGCCAGCAGTGAACCGGGGGGGGCGGAAGAGACCCAGTACTTC	CASSEPGGAEETQYF
TRBD2	TRBV30	.	TRBJ2-1	TGTGCCTGGAGTGTCGGGACTACCTCCTACAATGAGCAGTTCTTC	CAWSVGTTSYNEQFF
TRBD1	TRBV4-1	few	TRBJ1-3	TGCGCCAGCAGCCCGAGACAGGGAGGAAACACCATATATTTT	CASSPRQGGNTIYF
.	TRBV18	.	TRBJ1-1	TGTGCCAGCTCACCAGACGGGACGGATGAAGCTTTCTTT	CASSPDGTDEAFF
.	TRBV5-1	.	TRBJ2-3	TGCGCCAGCAGCTTGGGAGCATTTAGCACAGATACGCAGTATTTT	CASSLGAFSTDTQYF
.	TRBV19	.	TRBJ1-4	TGTGCCAGTAGTATAGGGGACAATCCCCTGACGAAAAAACTGTTTTTT	CASSIGDNPLTKKLFF
TRBD1	TRBV18	.	TRBJ2-7	TGTGCCAGCTCACGGGACAGGGGCGGGGATCGGGACGAGCAGTACTTC	CASSRDRGGDRDEQYF
.	TRBV4-1	.	TRBJ1-1	TGCGCCAGCAGCCAAGATCGAAGCAAGGTAGGCACTGAAGCTTTCTTT	CASSQDRSKVGTEAFF
TRBD1	TRBV6-6	once	TRBJ2-6	TGTGCCAGCGGGACAGATATCTCTGGGGCCAACGTCCTGACTTTC	CASGTDISGANVLTF
.	TRBV5-4	.	TRBJ1-2	TGTGCCAGCAGCTTGGCCGTAAGGGGACCGTATGGCTACACCTTC	CASSLAVRGPYGYTF
TRBD2	TRBV2	.	TRBJ2-7	TGTGCCAGCAGTGAAGTGGTAGCGGGGCTTTACGAGCAGTACTTC	CASSEVVAGLYEQYF
.	TRBV12-5	.	TRBJ1-1	TGTGCTAGTGGTTTGATAGGTACAGCCAGAGAAGCTTTCTTT	CASGLIGTAREAFF
.	TRBV19	.	TRBJ1-1	TGTGCCAGTAGTCCGGGGGCGGGGGGCGACACTGAAGCTTTCTTT	CASSPGAGGDTEAFF
.	TRBV4-1	.	TRBJ1-5	TGCGCCAGCAGCCAAGACCCACTTACAGGGTCCTATAGCAATCAGCCCCAGCATTTT	CASSQDPLTGSYSNQPQHF
.	TRBV27	.	TRBJ1-2	TGTGCCAGCAGTTTCGCCAGGGGAGGTGGCTACACCTTC	CASSFARGGGYTF
.	TRBV5-6	.	TRBJ2-7	TGTGCCAGCAGCCGTAAAGGTCCCTACGAGCAGTACTTC	CASSRKGPYEQYF
TRBD1	TRBV27	.	TRBJ2-2	TGTGCCAGCAGTCCTGCGACAGGGGGGACCGGGGAGCTGTTTTTT	CASSPATGGTGELFF
TRBD1	TRBV30	few	TRBJ1-1	TGTGCCTGGAGGCAGACAGGGGAGGTCACTGAAGCTTTCTTT	CAWRQTGEVTEAFF
.	TRBV9	.	TRBJ2-1	TGTGCCAGCAGCGTAGGAAGGATTTCCAATGAGCAGTTCTTC	CASSVGRISNEQFF
.	TRBV30	.	TRBJ1-2	TGTGCCTGGAGTGTCACCGACAGCTATGGCTACACCTTC	CAWSVTDSYGYTF
.	TRBV19	few	TRBJ1-1	TGTGCCAGTAGTATGTGGTTCCAGGCTGAAGCTTTCTTT	CASSMWFQAEAFF
.	TRBV7-9	.	TRBJ2-1	TGTGCCAGCAGCTCCCCACAGCGAAATGAGCAGTTCTTC	CASSSPQRNEQFF
TRBD1	TRBV5-1	.	TRBJ2-3	TGCGCCAGCAGCTTGGGGGACAGGGAGCAGTATTTT	CASSLGDREQYF
.	TRBV5-1	.	TRBJ2-7	TGCGCCAGCAGCATCACGGACCGATCCTACGAGCAGTACTTC	CASSITDRSYEQYF
.	TRBV30	once	TRBJ1-1	TGTGCCTGGAGTGCCCCAACCAGGCCTTTCTTT	CAWSAPTRPFF
.	TRBV30	.	TRBJ2-5	TGTGCCTGGACGACGGGGGAAGAGACCCAGTACTTC	CAWTTGEETQYF